This TCR beta chain is from a study of shared clonotypes between healthy human individuals. Study overall: CD8 memory received one plate per donor, CD8 naive two, CD4 memory three and CD4 naive three.

Original data processing: In the immunoSEQ data, sequences were junction-only and lacked quality scores, so filtering differed. TCRdb keeps only in-frame clones here, not all; method: immunoSEQ multiplex PCR. The V and J calls and the clone size are those of that table, but D and trimming were determined from the DNA. The sample holds nearly 2 million clones; approximately 94% are singletons and the top ten take around 1%. V was pared by 3 bases and J by 4 bases, with 13 bases between. Germline values: CDR1 LNHDA, CDR2 SQIVND (reference sequence). This CDR3 contains 14 residues. With respect to this clone: Antigen unknown.

Study-level findings and limits: Naive subsets tended to show greater estimated richness than memory subsets.

As defined, naive CD8 cells were CD45RO-negative and positively selected for CCR7, with terminally differentiated effector memory CD45RA+ cells excluded. Healthy HIV-negative adults without recent acute infections or vaccinations served as donors. What was sequenced was naive CD8+ T cells sorted from blood. The clonotype originates from a young man in good health. This rearrangement joins TRBV19 to TRBJ2-7; D is ambiguous. The CDR3 is CASSIGKVGYEQYF. In nucleotides, the CDR3 is TGTGCCAGTAGTATTGGAAAGGTCGGGTACGAGCAGTACTTC.